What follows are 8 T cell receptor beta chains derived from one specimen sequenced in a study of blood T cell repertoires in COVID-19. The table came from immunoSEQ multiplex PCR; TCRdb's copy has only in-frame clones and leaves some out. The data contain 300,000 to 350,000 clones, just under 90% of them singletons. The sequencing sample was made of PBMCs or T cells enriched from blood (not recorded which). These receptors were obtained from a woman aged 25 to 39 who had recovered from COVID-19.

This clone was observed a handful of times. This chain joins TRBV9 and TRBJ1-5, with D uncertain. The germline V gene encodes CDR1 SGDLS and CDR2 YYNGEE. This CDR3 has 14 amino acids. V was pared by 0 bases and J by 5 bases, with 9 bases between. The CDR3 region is CASSVEVADQPQHF. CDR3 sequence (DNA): TGTGCCAGCAGCGTAGAGGTTGCGGATCAGCCCCAGCATTTT.

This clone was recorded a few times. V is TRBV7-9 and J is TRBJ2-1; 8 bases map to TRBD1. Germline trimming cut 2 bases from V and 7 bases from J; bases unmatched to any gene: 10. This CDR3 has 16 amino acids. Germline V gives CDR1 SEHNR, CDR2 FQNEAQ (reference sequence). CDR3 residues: CASSLLVTGDNNEQFF. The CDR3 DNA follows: TGTGCCAGCAGCTTACTCGTGACAGGGGACAATAATGAGCAGTTCTTC.

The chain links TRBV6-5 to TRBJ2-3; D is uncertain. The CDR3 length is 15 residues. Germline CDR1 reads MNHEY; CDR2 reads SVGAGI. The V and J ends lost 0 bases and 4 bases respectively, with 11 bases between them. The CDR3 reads CASSYSRVPPDTQYF. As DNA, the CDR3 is TGTGCCAGCAGTTACTCCCGGGTGCCCCCAGATACGCAGTATTTT.

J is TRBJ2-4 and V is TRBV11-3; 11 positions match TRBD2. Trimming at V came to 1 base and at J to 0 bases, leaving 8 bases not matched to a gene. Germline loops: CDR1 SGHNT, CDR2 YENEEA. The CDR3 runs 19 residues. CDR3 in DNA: TGTGCCAGCAGCTTAGGCCCGCCACTAGCGGGAGAAGCCAAAAACATTCAGTACTTC. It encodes CASSLGPPLAGEAKNIQYF.

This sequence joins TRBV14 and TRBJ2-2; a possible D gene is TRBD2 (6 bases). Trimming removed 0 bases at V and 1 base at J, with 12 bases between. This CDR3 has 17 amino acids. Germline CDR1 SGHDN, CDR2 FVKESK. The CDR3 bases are TGTGCCAGCAGCCAAGATGGAGGGAGAAGGAACACCGGGGAGCTGTTTTTT. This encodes CASSQDGGRRNTGELFF.

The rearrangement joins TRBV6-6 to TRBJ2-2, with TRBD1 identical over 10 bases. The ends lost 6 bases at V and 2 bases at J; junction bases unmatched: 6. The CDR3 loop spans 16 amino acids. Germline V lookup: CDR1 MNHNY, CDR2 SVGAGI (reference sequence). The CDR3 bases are TGTGCCAGCAGCTATGGGACAGGGGTTAACACCGGGGAGCTGTTTTTT. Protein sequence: CASSYGTGVNTGELFF.

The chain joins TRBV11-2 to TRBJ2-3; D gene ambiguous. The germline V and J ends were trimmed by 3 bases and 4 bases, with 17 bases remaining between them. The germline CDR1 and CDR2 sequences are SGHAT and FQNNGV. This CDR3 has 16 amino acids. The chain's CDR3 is CASSFQVLSIPDTQYF. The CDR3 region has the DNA TGTGCCAGCAGCTTCCAAGTATTATCTATTCCAGATACGCAGTATTTT.

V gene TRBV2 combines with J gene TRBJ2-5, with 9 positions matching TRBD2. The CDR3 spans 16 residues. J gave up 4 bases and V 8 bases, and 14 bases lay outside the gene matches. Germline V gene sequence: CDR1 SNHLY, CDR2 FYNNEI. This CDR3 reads CASARNLAGIRETQYF. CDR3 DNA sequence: TGTGCCAGCGCCAGGAATCTAGCGGGGATAAGAGAGACCCAGTACTTC.